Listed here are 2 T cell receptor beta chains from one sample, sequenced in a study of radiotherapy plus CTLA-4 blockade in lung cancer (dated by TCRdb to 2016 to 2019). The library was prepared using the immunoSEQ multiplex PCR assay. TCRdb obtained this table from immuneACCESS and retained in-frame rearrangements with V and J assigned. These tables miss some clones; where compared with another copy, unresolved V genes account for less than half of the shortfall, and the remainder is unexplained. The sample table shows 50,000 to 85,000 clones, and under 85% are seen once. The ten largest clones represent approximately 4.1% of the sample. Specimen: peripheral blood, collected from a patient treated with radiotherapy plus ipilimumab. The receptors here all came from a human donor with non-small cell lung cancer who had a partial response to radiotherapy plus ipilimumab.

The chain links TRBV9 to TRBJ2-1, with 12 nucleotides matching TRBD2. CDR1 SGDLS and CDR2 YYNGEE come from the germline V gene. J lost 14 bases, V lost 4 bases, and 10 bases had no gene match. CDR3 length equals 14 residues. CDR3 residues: CASSFGLAGGFEFF. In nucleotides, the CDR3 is TGTGCCAGCAGCTTCGGGCTAGCGGGAGGGTTCGAGTTCTTC.

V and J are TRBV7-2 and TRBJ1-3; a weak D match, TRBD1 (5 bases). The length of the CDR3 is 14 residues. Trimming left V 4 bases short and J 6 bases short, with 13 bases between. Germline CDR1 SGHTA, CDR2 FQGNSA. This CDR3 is CASSSGVAQNTIYF. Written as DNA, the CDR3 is TGTGCCAGCAGCTCGGGGGTGGCCCAAAACACCATATATTTT.